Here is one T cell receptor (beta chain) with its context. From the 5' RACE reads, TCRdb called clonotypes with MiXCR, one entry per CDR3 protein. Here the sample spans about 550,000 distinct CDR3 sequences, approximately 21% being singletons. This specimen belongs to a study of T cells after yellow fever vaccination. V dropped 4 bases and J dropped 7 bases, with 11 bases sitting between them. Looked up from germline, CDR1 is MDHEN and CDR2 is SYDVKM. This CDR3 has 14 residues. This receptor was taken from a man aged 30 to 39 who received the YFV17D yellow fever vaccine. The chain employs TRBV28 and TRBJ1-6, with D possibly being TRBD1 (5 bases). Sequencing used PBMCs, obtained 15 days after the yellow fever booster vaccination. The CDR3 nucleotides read TGTGCCAGCAGTTACAGGATGGGAAATTCACCCCTCCACTTT. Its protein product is CASSYRMGNSPLHF.